These 6 T cell receptor beta chains share one sample of origin, sequenced in a study of siplizumab effects on memory and regulatory T cells. Method: immunoSEQ multiplex PCR; TCRdb's copy keeps in-frame clones and lacks some. The data hold about 110,000 clones, with about 93% observed a single time. The specimen sequenced was CD4+ T cells sorted from blood. These receptors were collected from a human donor in good health.

The CDR3 spells CASSITGQLNSPLHF. CDR3 in DNA: TGTGCCAGTAGTATCACGGGACAACTTAATTCACCCCTCCACTTT. This sequence joins TRBV19 and TRBJ1-6; possibly TRBD1 for D (6 bases). V was trimmed by 3 bases and J by 6 bases, leaving 12 bases between them. From germline, CDR1 is LNHDA and CDR2 SQIVND (reference sequence). This CDR3 has 15 amino acids.

The gene calls are TRBV6-5 and TRBJ1-1; D is unresolved. Trimming took off 5 bases at V and 8 bases at J, with 12 bases between the two ends. There are 12 residues in the CDR3. Germline CDR1 MNHEY, CDR2 SVGAGI. CDR3 sequence: CASSPNSFEAFF. The CDR3 coding sequence is TGTGCCAGCAGTCCCAACAGTTTCGAAGCTTTCTTT.

This sequence joins TRBV13 and TRBJ2-5, with D perhaps TRBD2 (7 bases). This CDR3 comprises 16 residues. CDR1 and CDR2 from the germline V gene are PRHDT and FYEKMQ (reference sequence). Trimming shortened V by 5 bases and J by 1 base, and 17 bases separated the two germline ends. DNA of the CDR3: TGTGCCAGCAGCCTTAAGGCCCGGGGGGCCCAAGAGACCCAGTACTTC. Amino acid sequence: CASSLKARGAQETQYF.

The chain couples TRBV5-4 to TRBJ2-7; no reliable D call. The CDR3 sequence is 15 residues long. V lost 3 bases and J 1 base, leaving 14 bases between the germline ends. Germline assignment: CDR1 SGHNT and CDR2 YYREEE (reference sequence). The CDR3 nucleotides are TGTGCCAGCAGCTCCCACTCAGGCCTGTCCTACGAGCAGTACTTC. It is translated as CASSSHSGLSYEQYF.

This chain uses TRBV5-8 with TRBJ2-1, with 10 bases identical to TRBD1. The CDR3 extends over 15 amino acids. V shed 4 bases, J shed 10 bases, and the junction held 11 bases outside the gene matches. CDR1 is SGHTS and CDR2 is YDEGEE in the germline V gene. CDR3 sequence reads: CASSRGGTGAWEQFF. In DNA form, the CDR3 reads TGTGCCAGCAGCAGGGGGGGGACAGGGGCTTGGGAGCAGTTCTTC.

The chain combines TRBV6-6 with TRBJ2-7; the D call may be TRBD1 or TRBD2 (5 bases each). The V gene's germline CDR1 is MNHNY and CDR2 SVGAGI (reference sequence). The CDR3 covers 16 residues. Trimming cost V 6 bases and J 6 bases, with 24 bases left between them. CDR3 protein: CASSPPYPGTPFEQYF. DNA for the CDR3: TGTGCCAGCAGCCCCCCTTATCCCGGGACCCCCTTCGAGCAGTACTTC.